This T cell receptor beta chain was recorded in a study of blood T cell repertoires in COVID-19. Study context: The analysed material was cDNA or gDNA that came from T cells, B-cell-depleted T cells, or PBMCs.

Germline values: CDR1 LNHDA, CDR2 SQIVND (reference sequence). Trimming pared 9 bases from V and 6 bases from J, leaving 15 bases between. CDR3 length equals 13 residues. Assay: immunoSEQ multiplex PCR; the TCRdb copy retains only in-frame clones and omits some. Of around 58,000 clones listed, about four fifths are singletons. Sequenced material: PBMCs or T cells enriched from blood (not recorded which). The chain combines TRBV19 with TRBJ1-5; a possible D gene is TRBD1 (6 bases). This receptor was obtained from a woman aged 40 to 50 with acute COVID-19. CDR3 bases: TGTGCCAGCGCCGACAGGTGGGGTCAGCCCCAGCATTTT. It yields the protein CASADRWGQPQHF.